The 9 T cell receptor beta chains in this list originate from one sample, sequenced in a study of blood T cell repertoires in COVID-19. The repertoire was sequenced with immunoSEQ multiplex PCR; TCRdb's copy has only in-frame clones and lacks some. This table has 85,000 to 100,000 clones, about nine tenths appearing once. Sequencing input: peripheral blood. The receptors originated from a man aged 50 to 59 with active or convalescent COVID-19.

The rearrangement joins TRBV29-1 to TRBJ2-7; D perhaps matches TRBD2 (6 bases). This CDR3 has 11 amino acids. Germline V lookup: CDR1 SQVTM, CDR2 ANQGSEA. Trimming left V 6 bases short and J 7 bases short, with 13 bases between. The CDR3 coding sequence is TGCAGCGTATTTGGGGCGGGGGAGCAGTACTTC. The encoded protein is CSVFGAGEQYF.

This chain joins TRBV25-1 and TRBJ2-1; 7 nucleotides align to TRBD1. Unmatched junction bases numbered 7, after V lost 6 bases and J lost 14 bases. The CDR3 covers 11 residues. CDR1 and CDR2 (germline): MGHDK, SYGVNS. The CDR3 DNA follows: TGTGCCAGCAGCGATGGGGACAGCGAGTTCTTC. Protein sequence: CASSDGDSEFF.

CDR3 nucleotides: TGTGCCAGCAGTTTGCTGATTAGCGAGGGTGAGCAGTTCTTC. Translation gives CASSLLISEGEQFF. The V gene is TRBV28, the J gene TRBJ2-1; D might be TRBD2 (5 bases). This CDR3 has 14 amino acids. Deletions cut 3 bases from V and 9 bases from J, with 15 bases between. Germline CDR1 and CDR2: MDHEN and SYDVKM.

The chain is built from TRBV19 and TRBJ2-2; 11 bases map to TRBD1. Trimming at V came to 6 bases and at J to 5 bases, leaving 11 bases not matched to a gene. The CDR3 consists of 17 residues. Looked up from germline, CDR1 is LNHDA and CDR2 is SQIVND (reference sequence). CDR3 loop: CASRQMDRGPRTGELFF. The CDR3 DNA is TGTGCCAGTAGACAGATGGACAGGGGGCCAAGGACCGGGGAGCTGTTTTTT.

This clone was counted between two and nine times. V usage is TRBV24-1 and J usage is TRBJ1-1; tentatively, D is TRBD1 (6 bases). Between the trimmed V and J ends, which lost 0 bases and 5 bases, there was a span of 6 bases. The germline gives CDR1 KGHDR, CDR2 SFDVKD. This CDR3 comprises 13 residues. CDR3 residues: CATSDLGQTEAFF. The CDR3 DNA reads TGTGCCACCAGTGATTTGGGACAGACTGAAGCTTTCTTT.

This sequence joins TRBV24-1 and TRBJ2-3; 7 nucleotides align to TRBD2. This CDR3 region has 16 residues. J lost 5 bases, V lost 3 bases, and 10 bases had no gene match. The germline gives CDR1 KGHDR, CDR2 SFDVKD. This CDR3 reads CATSDATSPIRDTQYF. CDR3 in DNA: TGTGCCACCAGTGATGCGACTAGCCCCATAAGAGATACGCAGTATTTT.

The chain uses TRBV25-1 and TRBJ1-5; D perhaps matches TRBD1 (5 bases). V lost 2 bases and J lost 2, with 13 bases in between. Germline lookup yields CDR1 MGHDK and CDR2 SYGVNS. The length of the CDR3 is 16 residues. CDR3 DNA sequence: TGTGCCAGCAGTGAAGCGGGGGAGCTGGGCAATCAGCCCCAGCATTTT. Protein sequence: CASSEAGELGNQPQHF.

This clone has just a few counts. The chain has TRBV9 and TRBJ2-1, with TRBD1 matching 11 bases. The CDR3 is 16 residues long. V was pared by 0 bases and J by 9 bases, with 8 bases of the junction left unmatched. CDR1 is SGDLS and CDR2 is YYNGEE in the germline V gene. The CDR3 loop is CASSVGPGQGGFEQFF. The CDR3 bases are TGTGCCAGCAGCGTAGGACCGGGACAGGGGGGCTTTGAGCAGTTCTTC.

The chain combines TRBV28 with TRBJ2-3; 9 bases agree with TRBD1. The CDR3 consists of 16 residues. CDR1 and CDR2 (germline): MDHEN, SYDVKM. Trimming cost V 6 bases and J 1 base; bases outside gene matches: 8. CDR3 DNA sequence: TGTGCCAGCAGCCAATCACGACAGGGGGGCACAGATACGCAGTATTTT. Encoded protein: CASSQSRQGGTDTQYF.